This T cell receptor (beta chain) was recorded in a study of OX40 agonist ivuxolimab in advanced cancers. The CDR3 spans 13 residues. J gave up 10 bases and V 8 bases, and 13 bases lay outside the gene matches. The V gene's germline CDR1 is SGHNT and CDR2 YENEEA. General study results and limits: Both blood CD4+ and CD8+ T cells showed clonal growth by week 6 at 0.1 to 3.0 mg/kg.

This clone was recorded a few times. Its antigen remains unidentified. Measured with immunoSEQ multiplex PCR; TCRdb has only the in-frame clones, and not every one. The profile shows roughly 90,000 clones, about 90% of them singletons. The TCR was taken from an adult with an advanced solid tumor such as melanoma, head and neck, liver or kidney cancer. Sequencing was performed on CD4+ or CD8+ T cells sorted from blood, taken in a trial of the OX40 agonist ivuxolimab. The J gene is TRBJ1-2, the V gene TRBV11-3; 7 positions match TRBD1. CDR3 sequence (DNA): TGTGCCAGCGGATCGTGGACAGGCGCAGTCTACACCTTC. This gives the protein CASGSWTGAVYTF.